The rows below give T cell receptor beta chains drawn from one sample of a study of blood T cell repertoires in COVID-19. Measured with immunoSEQ multiplex PCR; TCRdb has only the in-frame clones, and not every one. The sample includes about 180,000 clones, just under 80% of them seen just once. The source material was peripheral blood. The source is a man between 65 and 85 years old with active or convalescent COVID-19. Both conserved end residues are part of each CDR3. The D gene is left open where the match is weak. Expanded clones get a size class; other rows say once, few or many, or leave the size out.

few	TRBV5-8	TRBD1	TRBJ1-1	CASSSGTGGTEAFF	TGTGCCAGCAGCTCTGGGACAGGGGGCACTGAAGCTTTCTTT
many	TRBV6-4	-	TRBJ1-3	CASSADMEPGNTIYF	TGTGCCAGCAGCGCCGACATGGAACCGGGAAACACCATATATTTT
-	TRBV3-1/TRBV3-2	-	TRBJ1-6	CASSQEPVNSPLHF	TGTGCCAGCAGCCAAGAACCAGTTAATTCACCCCTCCACTTT
few	TRBV29-1	-	TRBJ2-1	CSVDSAGASYNEQFF	TGCAGCGTTGACTCTGCAGGGGCGTCCTACAATGAGCAGTTCTTC
-	TRBV5-4	-	TRBJ1-6	CASSLDQGGNSPLHF	TGTGCCAGCAGCTTGGACCAGGGAGGTAATTCACCCCTCCACTTT
-	TRBV19	-	TRBJ2-3	CASSRLRESNTDTQYF	TGTGCCAGTAGTAGGCTCAGGGAATCTAACACAGATACGCAGTATTTT
few	TRBV29-1	-	TRBJ1-3	CSVARGAGNTIYF	TGCAGCGTGGCCCGGGGGGCTGGAAACACCATATATTTT
-	TRBV11-2	-	TRBJ1-2	CASSLSSYGYTF	TGTGCCAGCAGCTTATCCAGCTATGGCTACACCTTC
once	TRBV9	TRBD1	TRBJ2-1	CASSVLGQGVYNEQFF	TGTGCCAGCAGCGTATTAGGACAGGGGGTTTACAATGAGCAGTTCTTC
-	TRBV12-3/TRBV12-4	-	TRBJ1-5	CASSIDIQPQHF	TGTGCCAGCAGTATCGACATCCAGCCCCAGCATTTT
-	TRBV28	-	TRBJ1-3	CASGSYSGNTIYF	TGTGCCAGCGGTTCGTACTCTGGAAACACCATATATTTT
once	TRBV5-5	TRBD1	TRBJ1-2	CASSWGQGANGYTF	TGTGCCAGCAGTTGGGGACAGGGGGCAAATGGCTACACCTTC
-	TRBV27	-	TRBJ2-3	CASSLRGGILTDTQYF	TGTGCCAGCAGTTTACGTGGCGGGATCTTGACAGATACGCAGTATTTT
-	TRBV9	-	TRBJ1-2	CASSAGTLMGYTF	TGTGCCAGCAGCGCAGGGACACTCATGGGCTACACCTTC
few	TRBV27	-	TRBJ1-6	CASSPHLSYNSPLHF	TGTGCCAGCAGTCCACACCTCTCCTATAATTCACCCCTCCACTTT
-	TRBV7-9	-	TRBJ1-1	CASSLTSKNTEAFF	TGTGCCAGCAGCTTAACGAGTAAGAACACTGAAGCTTTCTTT
-	TRBV5-5	TRBD2	TRBJ2-2	CARSWIPRGGAAGELFF	TGTGCCCGCAGCTGGATCCCTCGCGGGGGGGCGGCCGGGGAGCTGTTTTTT
-	TRBV12-3/TRBV12-4	-	TRBJ2-5	CASSPRGETQYF	TGTGCCAGCAGCCCACGGGGGGAGACCCAGTACTTC
-	TRBV29-1	-	TRBJ2-3	CSVQQVVTDTQYF	TGCAGCGTTCAACAGGTAGTCACAGATACGCAGTATTTT
-	TRBV3-1/TRBV3-2	TRBD1	TRBJ2-3	CASSQAGGLGKDTDTQYF	TGTGCCAGCAGCCAAGCAGGGGGCCTTGGCAAGGACACAGATACGCAGTATTTT
-	TRBV10-3	TRBD2	TRBJ2-2	CAISPGLDYTGELFF	TGTGCCATCAGCCCAGGACTAGATTACACCGGGGAGCTGTTTTTT
-	TRBV23-1	-	TRBJ2-1	CASSHRPQTNDEQFF	TGCGCCAGCAGTCATCGGCCACAAACTAACGATGAGCAGTTCTTC
-	TRBV3-1/TRBV3-2	TRBD1	TRBJ1-1	CASRPDRDRTEAFF	TGTGCCAGCAGACCGGACAGGGATCGAACTGAAGCTTTCTTT
-	TRBV7-6	TRBD2	TRBJ2-1	CASSSRTSGRYNEQFF	TGTGCCAGCAGCTCGCGGACTAGCGGGAGATACAATGAGCAGTTCTTC
-	TRBV15	-	TRBJ2-3	CATSRDRLAASTDTQYF	TGTGCCACCAGCAGAGATCGATTAGCGGCAAGCACAGATACGCAGTATTTT
-	TRBV10-2	-	TRBJ2-7	CASSEIASSYEQYF	TGCGCCAGCAGTGAGATCGCTAGCTCCTACGAGCAGTACTTC
-	TRBV21-1	-	TRBJ2-5	CASSRPLTTGAEETQYF	TGTGCCAGCAGCCGACCTTTAACGACAGGAGCTGAAGAGACCCAGTACTTC
-	TRBV6-5	TRBD2	TRBJ2-1	CASSSAGDSYNEQFF	TGTGCCAGCAGTTCTGCGGGGGACTCCTACAATGAGCAGTTCTTC
once	TRBV7-2	-	TRBJ2-3	CASSLRLDTQYF	TGTGCCAGCAGCTTGCGGTTAGATACGCAGTATTTT
-	TRBV18	TRBD1	TRBJ2-7	CASSQRQGLIDF	TGTGCCAGCTCACAGCGACAGGGCCTCATCGACTTC
-	TRBV27	-	TRBJ1-5	CASSFERVGQPQHF	TGTGCCAGCAGTTTCGAACGGGTCGGTCAGCCCCAGCATTTT
few	TRBV29-1	-	TRBJ2-7	CSAGLQGPYEQYF	TGCAGCGCTGGGCTACAGGGACCCTACGAGCAGTACTTC
-	TRBV6-1	-	TRBJ1-5	CASSDPPQPQHF	TGTGCCAGCAGTGACCCCCCCCAACCCCAGCATTTT
-	TRBV10-1	-	TRBJ2-2	CASSAFQVGTGELFF	TGCGCCAGCAGTGCGTTTCAGGTTGGCACCGGGGAGCTGTTTTTT
-	TRBV18	TRBD1	TRBJ1-5	CASSEPTGGIGQPQHF	TGTGCCAGCTCAGAACCGACAGGGGGCATCGGGCAGCCCCAGCATTTT
once	TRBV19	-	TRBJ1-4	CASSPQGNEKLFF	TGTGCCAGTAGCCCACAGGGAAATGAAAAACTGTTTTTT
few	TRBV4-2	TRBD1	TRBJ2-3	CASSQGQGMTDTQYF	TGTGCCAGCAGCCAAGGACAGGGGATGACAGATACGCAGTATTTT
-	TRBV9	-	TRBJ2-7	CASTFLGGRNYEQYF	TGTGCCAGCACCTTCTTAGGGGGACGGAACTACGAGCAGTACTTC
-	TRBV11-2	-	TRBJ1-3	CARLGGRGNTIYF	TGTGCCAGATTGGGGGGGCGAGGAAACACCATATATTTT
-	TRBV5-6	TRBD1	TRBJ2-6	CASSTGQAGANVLTF	TGTGCCAGCAGCACGGGACAGGCGGGGGCCAACGTCCTGACTTTC
-	TRBV6-1	-	TRBJ1-3	CASSVPLRGASGNTIYF	TGTGCCAGCAGTGTCCCGCTCCGGGGAGCCTCTGGAAACACCATATATTTT
-	TRBV12-3/TRBV12-4	TRBD1	TRBJ1-2	CASSSGRGLGYTF	TGTGCCAGCAGTTCTGGCAGGGGGCTTGGCTACACCTTC
-	TRBV7-2	-	TRBJ2-6	CASSLDSSGANVLTF	TGTGCCAGCAGCTTAGACAGTTCTGGGGCCAACGTCCTGACTTTC
-	TRBV24-1	-	TRBJ1-4	CATSGRGWVANEKLFF	TGTGCCACCAGTGGTCGGGGTTGGGTGGCTAATGAAAAACTGTTTTTT
-	TRBV11-2	TRBD1	TRBJ2-3	CASSWDRAKDTQYF	TGTGCCAGCAGCTGGGACAGGGCAAAAGATACGCAGTATTTT
few	TRBV7-2	-	TRBJ1-5	CASSREGWNQPQHF	TGTGCCAGTTCCCGAGAGGGTTGGAATCAGCCCCAGCATTTT
-	TRBV6-5	-	TRBJ1-6	CASWEGNSYNSPLHF	TGTGCCAGCTGGGAGGGCAACTCCTATAATTCACCCCTCCACTTT
-	TRBV5-1	-	TRBJ1-5	CASSLNPGEGQPQHF	TGCGCCAGCAGCTTAAACCCAGGGGAAGGTCAGCCCCAGCATTTT
-	TRBV6-6	TRBD2	TRBJ2-7	CASSYSLTSGAYEQYF	TGTGCCAGCAGTTACTCCCTGACTAGCGGGGCCTACGAGCAGTACTTC
-	TRBV18	-	TRBJ1-2	CASSPTGNHGYTF	TGTGCCAGCTCACCTACAGGGAACCATGGCTACACCTTC
-	TRBV28	TRBD2	TRBJ2-3	CASKAGGDTDTQYF	TGTGCCAGTAAAGCGGGGGGGGATACAGATACGCAGTATTTT
-	TRBV6-5	-	TRBJ1-2	CASSYSGSGNYGYTF	TGTGCCAGCAGTTACTCGGGTTCAGGGAACTATGGCTACACCTTC